This record looks at one T cell receptor beta chain sequence and its context. The antigen is undetermined. Unseparated into fractions, whole blood served as the source from which total RNA was extracted. The data originate from a study of human T cells and chemical hapten exposure. Study-wide background: Yields of TCR per sample differed, chiefly owing to small differences in pooled library volume. General study findings and limits: Those TCRs sitting above 1 in 1000 frequency stayed the same with DPC sensitization.

Germline CDR1 is MDHEN and CDR2 is SYDVKM. The CDR3 runs 12 residues. Trimming pared 10 bases from V and 7 bases from J, leaving 17 bases between. Each CDR3 protein gets one entry after TCRdb re-called the 5' RACE reads with MiXCR. Here the sample spans 110,000 or so distinct CDR3 sequences, roughly 19% being singletons. The genes are TRBV28 and TRBJ2-7, with unresolved D. The TCR sequence derives from a human donor in good health. The CDR3 loop reads CATRSLTGEQYF. The DNA of the CDR3 is TGTGCCACCCGGTCCTTGACTGGTGAGCAGTACTTC.